This entry lists 21 T cell receptor beta chains sequenced from one sample in a study of T cells in Graves' hyperthyroidism and ophthalmopathy. RNA transcripts were the template for amplifying TCR beta CDR3 regions. The study used the HTBI primer set for a first-round RT-PCR of the TCR CDR3. TCRdb called the multiplex PCR reads again in MiXCR, with one record for every CDR3 protein. The data show 250,000 to 350,000 distinct CDR3 sequences, with around 15% seen just once and around 57% held by the top ten. Sequenced input: blood. The source is a woman between 55 and 75 years old with Graves' ophthalmopathy.

This clonotype was found a few times. The CDR3, as DNA: TGCAGTGCTAGTGGTAGCGATGAGCAGTTCTTC. Residues: CSASGSDEQFF. This sequence joins TRBV20-1 and TRBJ2-1; TRBD2 might be the D (5 bases). Germline V gene lookup returns CDR1 DFQATT and CDR2 SNEGSKA (reference sequence). Trimming took off 3 bases at V and 8 bases at J, with 8 bases between the two ends. The length of the CDR3 is 11 residues.

The J gene is TRBJ2-1, the V gene TRBV5-1, with D unresolved. The better agreement between TRBJ2-7 and the DNA end casts doubt on the J call. Germline CDR1 and CDR2: SGHRS and YFSETQ. This CDR3 region has 15 residues. The CDR3 loop reads CASSQVGPSYNEQYF. The CDR3 region has the DNA TGCGCCAGCAGCCAGGTTGGACCCTCCTACAATGAGCAGTACTTC.

The rearrangement uses TRBV7-9 and TRBJ2-3; D possibly corresponds to TRBD2 (5 bases). The CDR3 consists of 15 residues. From germline, CDR1 is SEHNR and CDR2 FQNEAQ (reference sequence). The V gene lost 5 bases and the J gene lost 2 bases, with 14 bases spanning the gap. CDR3 sequence: CASSLGSRTTDTQYF. The CDR3 DNA is TGTGCCAGCAGCCTAGGGAGTCGGACCACAGATACGCAGTATTTT.

The chain links TRBV2 to TRBJ2-4; 7 bases agree with TRBD1. This CDR3 contains 14 residues. Germline V lookup: CDR1 SNHLY, CDR2 FYNNEI. J lost 8 bases, V lost 4 bases, and 8 bases had no gene match. The CDR3 DNA is TGTGCCAGCAGTGCACAGGGGTTGGGGGACATTCAGTACTTC. Translating it yields CASSAQGLGDIQYF.

There are many counts of this clonotype. The genes are TRBV27 and TRBJ1-1, with D unresolved. Trimming shortened V by 5 bases and J by 11 bases, and 12 bases separated the two germline ends. The CDR3 is 11 residues long. Looked up from germline, CDR1 is MNHEY and CDR2 is SMNVEV (reference sequence). The CDR3 DNA is TGTGCCAGCAGTGGGCCGAGTAAGGCTTTCTTT. It encodes CASSGPSKAFF.

V usage is TRBV5-1 and J usage is TRBJ2-7; D unresolved. Trimming removed 3 bases at V and 2 bases at J, with 12 bases between. The germline V gene encodes CDR1 SGHRS and CDR2 YFSETQ. This CDR3 has 14 residues. In DNA, the CDR3 is TGCGCCAGCAGCTCTGGTACACCGACCTACGAGCAGTACTTC. Protein sequence: CASSSGTPTYEQYF.

In this sample, this clonotype turned up many times. This chain connects TRBV6-1 to TRBJ1-2; D uncertain. The CDR3 runs to 12 residues. Germline CDR1 and CDR2: MNHNS and SASEGT. The V end lost 9 bases, the J end lost 7 bases, and 15 bases lay between the germline ends. The DNA of the CDR3 is TGTGCCAGTCGACTGGGCGGATCTGGCTACACCTTC. Protein sequence: CASRLGGSGYTF.

This clonotype was seen ten or more times. The CDR3 DNA reads as TGTGCCAGCAGTTCCCGGACTGGGGGGAGCAATCAGCCCCAGCATTTT. Protein sequence: CASSSRTGGSNQPQHF. This chain links TRBV27 with TRBJ1-5; perhaps TRBD1 as D (5 bases). Trimming stripped 4 bases from V and 1 base from J, with 14 bases between. Germline-derived CDR1 and CDR2 are MNHEY and SMNVEV (reference sequence). This CDR3 contains 16 residues.

Notes on this clonotype: A single base separates this from a much larger clone, so it may be a read error. The chain is built from TRBV2 and TRBJ2-1; tentative D call: TRBD1 (6 bases). Germline CDR1 SNHLY, CDR2 FYNNEI. The V end lost 6 bases, the J end lost 6 bases, and 18 bases lay between the germline ends. This CDR3 has 15 residues. The CDR3 DNA reads as TGTGCCAGCAGGGGGACCTCCTTGGGGGCCAATGAGCAGTTCTTC. It is translated as CASRGTSLGANEQFF.

This clonotype was seen more than once but under ten times. This chain joins TRBV20-1 and TRBJ2-5, with D possibly being TRBD1 (6 bases). V lost 1 base, J lost 5 bases, and 17 bases lay in between. The CDR3 sequence is 15 residues long. The V gene's germline CDR1 is DFQATT and CDR2 SNEGSKA (reference sequence). The DNA of the CDR3 is TGCAGTGCTAGAGCCGCGACAGGTTTAGGGGAGACCCAGTACTTC. Translated: CSARAATGLGETQYF.

This clonotype was recorded at least ten times. This chain links TRBV27 with TRBJ1-4, with 8 bases fitting TRBD1. CDR1 is MNHEY and CDR2 is SMNVEV in the germline V gene (reference sequence). This CDR3 region has 14 residues. V shed 6 bases and J 7 bases; nucleotides not matched to a gene: 7. CDR3 in amino acids: CASRRLQGGEKLFF. The CDR3 region has the DNA TGTGCCAGCAGACGATTACAGGGGGGTGAAAAACTGTTTTTT.

Ten or more counts support this clonotype. The rearrangement links TRBV20-1 to TRBJ2-7; maybe TRBD2 (6 bases). The V end lost 0 bases, the J end lost 0 bases, and 9 bases lay between the germline ends. The CDR3 contains 14 residues. Germline CDR1 and CDR2: DFQATT and SNEGSKA (reference sequence). The CDR3, as DNA: TGCAGTGCTAGAGATAAGGAGGGCTCCTACGAGCAGTACTTC. Its protein product is CSARDKEGSYEQYF.

This clonotype was recorded many times. The gene calls are TRBV7-2 and TRBJ2-6, with D possibly TRBD2 on 6 matching bases. The CDR3 runs to 17 residues. Germline CDR1 SGHTA, CDR2 FQGNSA. Trimming took 2 bases from V and 0 from J, leaving 11 bases between them. The DNA for the CDR3 is TGTGCCAGCAGCTTACTTCCCGGGGGCTCTGGGGCCAACGTCCTGACTTTC. Its translation is CASSLLPGGSGANVLTF.

The rearrangement uses TRBV5-1 and TRBJ2-2; D unresolved. CDR1 is SGHRS and CDR2 is YFSETQ in the germline V gene. This CDR3 is built from 16 residues. Trimming took off 5 bases at V and 0 bases at J, with 14 bases between the two ends. CDR3 sequence (DNA): TGCGCCAGCAGTCAAAAGGCCCATACGAACACCGGGGAGCTGTTTTTT. It encodes CASSQKAHTNTGELFF.

This clonotype was recorded at least ten times. The genes are TRBV7-9 and TRBJ2-5; D unresolved. In germline, CDR1 is SEHNR, CDR2 FQNEAQ (reference sequence). Trimming removed 3 bases at V and 4 bases at J, with 15 bases between. The length of the CDR3 is 15 residues. CDR3 sequence: CASSLFEFVRETQYF. As DNA, the CDR3 is TGTGCCAGCAGCTTGTTTGAGTTTGTTCGAGAGACCCAGTACTTC.

At least ten counts were recorded for this clonotype. V and J are TRBV27 and TRBJ2-7; D uncertain. Per germline, CDR1 MNHEY and CDR2 SMNVEV (reference sequence). The germline V and J ends were trimmed by 1 base and 1 base, with 20 bases remaining between them. There are 18 residues in the CDR3. CDR3 bases: TGTGCCAGCAGTTTATTCGATGACGCCCATTCGGCGTCCTACGAGCAGTACTTC. Its protein product is CASSLFDDAHSASYEQYF.

The gene calls are TRBV19 and TRBJ1-5; tentative D call: TRBD1 (5 bases). This CDR3 contains 15 residues. In germline, CDR1 is LNHDA, CDR2 SQIVND (reference sequence). V was pared by 5 bases and J by 0 bases, with 11 bases between. CDR3 in amino acids: CASSSRENSNQPQHF. The CDR3 DNA follows: TGTGCCAGTAGTTCCAGGGAGAATAGCAATCAGCCCCAGCATTTT.

The table lists this clonotype with a few counts. The J gene is TRBJ1-2, the V gene TRBV7-2; tentative D call: TRBD1 (5 bases). CDR1 SGHTA and CDR2 FQGNSA come from the germline V gene. Trimming took off 0 bases at V and 0 bases at J, with 8 bases between the two ends. CDR3 length equals 15 residues. Written as DNA, the CDR3 is TGTGCCAGCAGCTTAGCGGGGGAAACTAACTATGGCTACACCTTC. Encoded protein: CASSLAGETNYGYTF.

This chain joins TRBV4-1 and TRBJ2-4; a possible D gene is TRBD1 (6 bases). The CDR3 runs to 15 residues. Germline CDR1 is MGHRA and CDR2 is YSYEKL. Trimming stripped 5 bases from V and 1 base from J, with 12 bases between. The chain's CDR3 is CASSDRWGAKNIQYF. In DNA form, the CDR3 reads TGCGCCAGCAGCGACAGGTGGGGGGCCAAAAACATTCAGTACTTC.

This clonotype has only a few counts. This sequence joins TRBV5-4 and TRBJ2-7; 10 bases map to TRBD1. J was trimmed by 3 bases and V by 0 bases; bases with no gene match: 3. This CDR3 contains 15 residues. CDR1 and CDR2 (germline): SGHNT, YYREEE (reference sequence). CDR3 sequence: CASSLETGGIYEQYF. CDR3 bases: TGTGCCAGCAGCTTGGAGACAGGGGGCATCTACGAGCAGTACTTC.

The table lists this clonotype with many counts. The chain links TRBV7-9 to TRBJ2-7; D is undetermined. Germline assignment: CDR1 SEHNR and CDR2 FQNEAQ (reference sequence). V lost 2 bases and J lost 4, with 21 bases in between. This CDR3 is built from 17 residues. CDR3 residues: CASSLFVGVGPLYEQYF. The CDR3 DNA follows: TGTGCCAGCAGCTTATTTGTAGGTGTGGGTCCCCTTTACGAGCAGTACTTC.